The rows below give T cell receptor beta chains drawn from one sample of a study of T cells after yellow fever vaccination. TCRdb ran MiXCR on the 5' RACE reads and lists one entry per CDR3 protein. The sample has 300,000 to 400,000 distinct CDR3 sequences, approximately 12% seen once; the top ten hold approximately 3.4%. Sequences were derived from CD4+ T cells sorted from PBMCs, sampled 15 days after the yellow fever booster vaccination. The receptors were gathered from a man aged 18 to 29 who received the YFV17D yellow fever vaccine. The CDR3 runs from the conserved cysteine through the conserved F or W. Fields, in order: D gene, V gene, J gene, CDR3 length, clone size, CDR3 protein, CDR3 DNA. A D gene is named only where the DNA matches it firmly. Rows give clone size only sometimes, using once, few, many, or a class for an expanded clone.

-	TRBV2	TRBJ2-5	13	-	CASRSQGRETQYF	TGTGCCAGCAGATCACAGGGGAGGGAGACCCAGTACTTC
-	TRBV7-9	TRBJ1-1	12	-	CASSFINTEAFF	TGTGCCAGCAGCTTCATAAACACTGAAGCTTTCTTT
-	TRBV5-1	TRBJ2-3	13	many	CASSFPGDDTQYF	TGCGCCAGCAGCTTCCCGGGGGACGATACGCAGTATTTT
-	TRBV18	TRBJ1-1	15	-	CASSPDVGGYTEAFF	TGTGCCAGCTCACCAGATGTGGGAGGGTACACTGAAGCTTTCTTT
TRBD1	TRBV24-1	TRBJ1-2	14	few	CATSDAGQAYGYTF	TGTGCCACCAGTGATGCGGGACAGGCTTATGGCTACACCTTC
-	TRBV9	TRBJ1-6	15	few	CASSVAAGENSPLHF	TGTGCCAGCAGCGTAGCGGCAGGGGAAAATTCACCCCTCCACTTT
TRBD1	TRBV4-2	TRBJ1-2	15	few	CASSQDLTGSRGYTF	TGTGCCAGCAGCCAAGACCTGACAGGGTCGAGGGGCTACACCTTC
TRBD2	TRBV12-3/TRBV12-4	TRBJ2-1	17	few	CASSSPWGAGGHNEQFF	TGTGCCAGCAGTTCACCCTGGGGTGCGGGGGGACACAATGAGCAGTTCTTC
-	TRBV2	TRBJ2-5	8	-	CAGGTQYF	TGTGCCGGTGGGACCCAGTACTTC
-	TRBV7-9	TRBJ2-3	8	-	CASSPQYF	TGTGCCAGCAGCCCCCAATATTTT
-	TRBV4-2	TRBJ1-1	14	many	CASSQDIRETEAFF	TGTGCCAGCAGCCAAGATATCAGGGAGACTGAAGCTTTCTTT
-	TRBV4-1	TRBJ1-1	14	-	CASSQRRGDTEAFF	TGCGCCAGCAGCCAGCGACGGGGAGACACTGAAGCTTTCTTT
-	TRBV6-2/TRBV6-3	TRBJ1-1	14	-	CASSNRNWDTEAFF	TGTGCCAGCAGTAATCGGAACTGGGACACTGAAGCTTTCTTT
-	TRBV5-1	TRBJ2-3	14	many	CASSFGSPTDTQYF	TGCGCCAGCAGCTTCGGTAGCCCCACAGATACGCAGTATTTT
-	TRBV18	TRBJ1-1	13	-	CASSPLGDTEAFF	TGTGCCAGCTCACCGCTGGGGGATACTGAAGCTTTCTTT
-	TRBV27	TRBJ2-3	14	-	CASSFPGPGDTQYF	TGTGCCAGCAGTTTCCCCGGGCCGGGGGATACGCAGTATTTT
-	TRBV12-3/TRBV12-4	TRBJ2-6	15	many	CASSFQGSGANVLTF	TGTGCCAGCAGTTTCCAGGGCTCTGGGGCCAACGTCCTGACTTTC
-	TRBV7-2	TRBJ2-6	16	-	CASSSRSSSGANVLTF	TGTGCCAGCAGCTCGCGAAGTTCCTCTGGGGCCAACGTCCTGACTTTC
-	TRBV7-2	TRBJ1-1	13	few	CASSLWVYTEAFF	TGTGCCAGCAGCTTATGGGTGTACACTGAAGCTTTCTTT
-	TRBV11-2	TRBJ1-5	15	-	CASSLGRQAHQPQHF	TGTGCCAGCAGCCTTGGTCGACAGGCCCATCAGCCCCAGCATTTT
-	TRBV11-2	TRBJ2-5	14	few	CASSPSYSQETQYF	TGTGCCAGCAGCCCAAGTTACTCACAAGAGACCCAGTACTTC
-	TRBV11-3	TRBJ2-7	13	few	CASSSSPDSEQYF	TGTGCCAGCAGCTCCTCGCCGGACAGCGAGCAGTACTTC
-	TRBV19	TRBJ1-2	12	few	CASSRGTYGYTF	TGTGCCAGTAGTAGGGGTACATATGGCTACACCTTC
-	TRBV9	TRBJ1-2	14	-	CASSWDTTNYGYTF	TGTGCCAGCAGCTGGGACACAACTAACTATGGCTACACCTTC
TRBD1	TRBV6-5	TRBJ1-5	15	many	CASSIGQGSNQPQHF	TGTGCCAGCAGTATCGGACAGGGGAGCAATCAGCCCCAGCATTTT
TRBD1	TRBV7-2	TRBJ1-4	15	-	CASSLAGDRAGKLFF	TGTGCCAGCAGCTTAGCAGGGGACAGGGCCGGAAAACTGTTTTTT
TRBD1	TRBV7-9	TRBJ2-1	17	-	CASSLVGQSSSYNEQFF	TGTGCCAGCAGCTTAGTGGGACAGTCAAGCTCCTACAATGAGCAGTTCTTC